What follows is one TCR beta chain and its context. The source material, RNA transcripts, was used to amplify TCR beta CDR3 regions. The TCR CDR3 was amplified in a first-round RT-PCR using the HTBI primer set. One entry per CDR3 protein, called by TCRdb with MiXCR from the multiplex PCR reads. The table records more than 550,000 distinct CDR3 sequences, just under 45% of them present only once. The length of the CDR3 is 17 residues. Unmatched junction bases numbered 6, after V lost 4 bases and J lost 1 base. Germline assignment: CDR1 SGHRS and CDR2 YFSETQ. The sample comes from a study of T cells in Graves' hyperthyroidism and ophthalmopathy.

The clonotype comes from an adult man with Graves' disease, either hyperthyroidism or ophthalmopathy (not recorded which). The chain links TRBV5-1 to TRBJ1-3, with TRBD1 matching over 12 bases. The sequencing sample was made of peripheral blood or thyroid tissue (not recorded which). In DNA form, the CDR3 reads TGCGCCAGCAGCCCCGGGACAGGGGGCATTTCTGGAAACACCATATATTTT. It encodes CASSPGTGGISGNTIYF.